These 18 T cell receptor beta chains came from one sample sequenced in a study of neoadjuvant anti-PD-1 for oral cavity cancer. Measured with immunoSEQ multiplex PCR; TCRdb has only the in-frame clones, and not every one. The table lists some 9,800 clones, approximately 57% of them singletons, with less than 4.5% in the top ten. Time point indicated: after neoadjuvant nivolumab, at surgical resection. Here the sequenced sample was PBMCs, taken after nivolumab (anti-PD-1) treatment. Every receptor here comes from a person aged 35-79 years with oral cavity squamous cell carcinoma.

The genes are TRBV11-2 and TRBJ2-1, with TRBD1 identical over 10 bases. The CDR3 consists of 15 residues. CDR1 SGHAT and CDR2 FQNNGV come from the germline V gene. Germline trimming cut 2 bases from V and 7 bases from J; bases unmatched to any gene: 5. DNA for the CDR3: TGTGCCAGCAGCTTATACCGGGACAGGGGAAATGAGCAGTTCTTC. Its translation is CASSLYRDRGNEQFF.

J is TRBJ2-6 and V is TRBV5-1; weak D call: TRBD1 (5 bases). The germline CDR1 and CDR2 sequences are SGHRS and YFSETQ. The CDR3 has 13 amino acids. V lost 6 bases and J 5 bases, leaving 9 bases between the germline ends. CDR3 protein: CASNEDRANVLTF. The CDR3 nucleotides are TGCGCCAGCAACGAGGACAGGGCCAACGTCCTGACTTTC.

This clone has a handful of counts. The chain couples TRBV4-1 to TRBJ2-7; 8 nucleotides align to TRBD1. J was trimmed by 2 bases and V by 1 base; bases with no gene match: 13. CDR1 and CDR2 from the germline V gene are MGHRA and YSYEKL. The CDR3 extends over 18 amino acids. The CDR3 sequence: CASSQGLRDRWRTYEQYF. The CDR3 nucleotides are TGCGCCAGCAGCCAAGGCCTCCGGGACAGGTGGCGGACCTACGAGCAGTACTTC.

This chain connects TRBV25-1 to TRBJ1-6; unclear D gene. The V end was cut by 5 bases, the J end by 4 bases, with 15 bases between. Germline lookup yields CDR1 MGHDK and CDR2 SYGVNS. The CDR3 runs 16 residues. CDR3 nucleotides: TGTGCCAGCAGTCCTTCCAGCTTCGGTTATAATTCACCCCTCCACTTT. Its protein product is CASSPSSFGYNSPLHF.

The table lists this clone with a few counts. The same CDR3 is also encoded by other DNA sequences in this sample. The CDR3 sequence is CASSLGVYGYTF. DNA for the CDR3: TGTGCCAGCAGCTTAGGTGTATATGGCTACACCTTC. V usage is TRBV11-2 and J usage is TRBJ1-2; D unclear. V shed 1 base and J shed 5 bases, with 5 bases lying between them. Germline assignment: CDR1 SGHAT and CDR2 FQNNGV. This CDR3 contains 12 residues.

This clone was detected a few times. The chain uses TRBV2 and TRBJ2-4; tentatively, D is TRBD1 or TRBD2 (6 bases each). The ends were cut back, 6 bases at V and 6 bases at J, with 15 bases in the middle. This CDR3 comprises 14 residues. CDR1 SNHLY and CDR2 FYNNEI come from the germline V gene. CDR3 bases: TGTGCCAGCAGCCTACATCCGGGGGCAAACATTCAGTACTTC. Translating it yields CASSLHPGANIQYF.

The chain couples TRBV27 to TRBJ1-5; no clear D. V dropped 3 bases and J dropped 4 bases, with 13 bases sitting between them. The germline CDR1 and CDR2 sequences are MNHEY and SMNVEV (reference sequence). CDR3 length equals 15 residues. The CDR3 spells CASSFALAVNQPQHF. The CDR3 DNA sequence: TGTGCCAGCAGTTTCGCATTGGCGGTTAATCAGCCCCAGCATTTT.

The table lists this clone with a few counts. The gene calls are TRBV2 and TRBJ1-5; D might be TRBD1 (6 bases). The CDR3 extends over 15 amino acids. V was trimmed by 5 bases and J by 3 bases, leaving 14 bases between them. Germline CDR1 is SNHLY and CDR2 is FYNNEI. The CDR3: CASSRGLRDNQPQHF. The CDR3 nucleotides are TGTGCCAGCAGTCGGGGGCTTCGGGACAATCAGCCCCAGCATTTT.

The V gene is TRBV29-1, the J gene TRBJ2-1; 10 bases line up with TRBD2. V shed 6 bases and J 2 bases; nucleotides not matched to a gene: 4. Germline V gives CDR1 SQVTM, CDR2 ANQGSEA. The CDR3 has 14 amino acids. In DNA form, the CDR3 reads TGCAGCGTATTCCTAGCGGGAGCCTACAATGAGCAGTTCTTC. The encoded protein is CSVFLAGAYNEQFF.

The J gene is TRBJ1-4, the V gene TRBV11-2, with TRBD1 identical over 8 bases. V lost 4 bases, J lost 8 bases, and 6 bases stayed unmatched. Germline V CDR1 and CDR2: SGHAT, FQNNGV. This CDR3 has 14 residues. The CDR3 coding sequence is TGTGCCAGCAGCTATGAACAGGGGGGCGAAAAACTGTTTTTT. Amino acid sequence: CASSYEQGGEKLFF.

Of note for this clone: Sequence at one end of the junction differs from germline and may be a read error. J is TRBJ2-5 and V is TRBV6-1, with 12 bases aligning to TRBD2. Germline CDR1 and CDR2: MNHNS and SASEGT. The CDR3 runs to 13 residues. The CDR3 DNA follows: TGTGCCAGCAGTGGATCGGGACTAGCGGGTCCTAACTTC. Residues: CASSGSGLAGPNF.

The rearrangement uses TRBV2 and TRBJ1-6; 12 bases are shared with TRBD1. V was pared by 7 bases and J by 10 bases, with 11 bases of the junction left unmatched. Germline CDR1 SNHLY, CDR2 FYNNEI. The CDR3 consists of 16 residues. The CDR3 here is CASTPRMGTGGSPLHF. The CDR3 DNA follows: TGTGCCAGCACCCCTAGGATGGGGACAGGGGGCTCACCCCTCCACTTT. Together with reference TRBV2 and TRBJ1-6, the CDR3 gives the full variable domain: EPEVTQTPSHQVTQMGQEVILRCVPISNHLYFYWYRQILGQKVEFLVSFYNNEISEKSEIFDDQFSVERPDGSNFTLKIRSTKLEDSAMYFCASTPRMGTGGSPLHFGNGTRLTVT.

The chain links TRBV5-6 to TRBJ2-5; a weak D match, TRBD1 (5 bases). The ends were cut back, 1 base at V and 0 bases at J, with 13 bases in the middle. The CDR3 totals 16 residues. In germline, CDR1 is SGHDT, CDR2 YYEEEE. The CDR3 is CASSLMTDLYQETQYF. The DNA for the CDR3 is TGTGCCAGCAGCTTGATGACAGACCTGTACCAAGAGACCCAGTACTTC.

This chain connects TRBV7-9 to TRBJ1-3; 8 nucleotides match TRBD1. Trimming at V came to 3 bases and at J to 0 bases, leaving 4 bases not matched to a gene. Germline CDR1 SEHNR, CDR2 FQNEAQ (reference sequence). This CDR3 contains 16 residues. The CDR3 DNA reads TGTGCCAGCAGCTTTACCGGGACAGGCTCTGGAAACACCATATATTTT. Its translation: CASSFTGTGSGNTIYF.

The chain links TRBV19 to TRBJ1-5; 10 bases align to TRBD1. Losses at the gene ends were 1 base for V and 6 bases for J; bases not matched to a gene: 0. The CDR3 runs 14 residues. In germline, CDR1 is LNHDA, CDR2 SQIVND (reference sequence). CDR3: CASSIGQGAQPQHF. CDR3 DNA sequence: TGTGCCAGTAGTATAGGACAGGGGGCTCAGCCCCAGCATTTT.

The rearrangement links TRBV5-1 to TRBJ2-2; 9 nucleotides agree with TRBD2. V lost 4 bases, J lost 4 bases, and 11 bases stayed unmatched. Germline assignment: CDR1 SGHRS and CDR2 YFSETQ. The CDR3 extends over 17 amino acids. CDR3 loop: CASSPLLAGSGTGELFF. CDR3 in DNA: TGCGCCAGCAGCCCGTTACTAGCGGGTTCTGGCACCGGGGAGCTGTTTTTT.

The V and J genes are TRBV4-2 and TRBJ2-2; possible D gene TRBD1, 7 bases. V dropped 0 bases and J dropped 5 bases, with 10 bases sitting between them. Germline CDR1 LGHNA, CDR2 YNFKEQ. There are 15 residues in the CDR3. CDR3: CASSQDPGGTGELFF. The CDR3 nucleotides read TGTGCCAGCAGCCAAGATCCAGGGGGGACCGGGGAGCTGTTTTTT.

This clone was recorded once. V usage is TRBV2 and J usage is TRBJ1-1; 7 bases are shared with TRBD1. The CDR3 is made up of 18 amino acids. From germline, CDR1 is SNHLY and CDR2 FYNNEI. Trimming at V came to 5 bases and at J to 1 base, leaving 16 bases not matched to a gene. The CDR3 protein is CASSNPSATGRGNTEAFF. CDR3 nucleotides: TGTGCCAGCAGTAACCCCTCCGCGACAGGGAGGGGGAACACTGAAGCTTTCTTT.